This TCR beta chain stems from a study of cytomegalovirus exposure and HLA in healthy donors. Whole-study results and caveats: A later analysis, which compared TCR beta chains of equal frequency, found the HLA-associated ones more clonally expanded.

This CDR3 contains 15 residues. J gave up 4 bases and V 2 bases, and 9 bases lay outside the gene matches. Germline V lookup: CDR1 SGHRS, CDR2 YFSETQ. PCR employed 60 Vbeta and 13 Jbeta primers. The assay was immunoSEQ multiplex PCR, and TCRdb's table has in-frame clones only and misses some. Among some 220,000 clones listed, roughly 84% were seen once. Remarks on this clone: The target antigen is unknown.

Input material: PBMCs. The genes are TRBV5-1 and TRBJ2-7, with 7 bases matching TRBD1. The clonotype originates from a girl aged 2 to 10 in good health and CMV-seronegative. CDR3 nucleotides: TGCGCCAGCAGCTTAGGAGACAGGGTGCATTACGAGCAGTACTTC. Protein: CASSLGDRVHYEQYF.